The rows below give T cell receptor beta chains drawn from one sample of a study of CD8 T cells in ankylosing spondylitis. TCRdb re-called the 5' RACE reads with MiXCR, one entry per CDR3 protein. The sample includes about 260,000 distinct CDR3 sequences, 20% to 30% of them seen just once. Sequencing input: blood, either unsorted or a sorted T cell fraction (not recorded which). Receptors originate from a male donor with ankylosing spondylitis or in good health (not recorded which). Each CDR3 is given with its conserved first and last residue. D genes are given only for firm matches. Some rows have no size entry. The others give once, few or many, or a class for an expanded clone.

TRBV4-1	TRBD2	many	TRBJ2-3	CASSLTALAGGQDTQYF	TGCGCCAGCAGCCTTACGGCTCTAGCGGGGGGGCAAGATACGCAGTATTTT
TRBV10-1	-	once	TRBJ2-3	CASSESGIATDTQYF	TGCGCCAGCAGTGAGTCGGGAATAGCAACAGATACGCAGTATTTT
TRBV7-2	-	-	TRBJ2-3	CASSLGLKADTQYF	TGTGCCAGCAGCTTAGGGCTCAAGGCAGATACGCAGTATTTT
TRBV29-1	-	many	TRBJ1-1	CSVHREPHTEAFF	TGCAGCGTACACAGGGAACCCCACACTGAAGCTTTCTTT
TRBV7-3	TRBD1	once	TRBJ2-1	CASSSGQASSYNEQFF	TGTGCCAGCAGCTCCGGACAGGCTAGCTCCTACAATGAGCAGTTCTTC
TRBV7-2	-	many	TRBJ2-1	CASSVYNEQFF	TGTGCCAGCAGCGTGTACAATGAGCAGTTCTTC
TRBV19	TRBD1	once	TRBJ2-7	CASSSDRKRYEQYF	TGTGCCAGTAGTTCGGACAGGAAACGTTACGAGCAGTACTTC
TRBV7-3	-	-	TRBJ2-1	CASSSTVGGYNEQFF	TGTGCCAGCAGCTCTACGGTCGGGGGATACAATGAGCAGTTCTTC
TRBV12-3/TRBV12-4	-	few	TRBJ2-7	CASSSLTQSYEQYF	TGTGCCAGCAGTTCCTTGACCCAGTCCTACGAGCAGTACTTC
TRBV12-3/TRBV12-4	-	few	TRBJ2-1	CASSFRSYNEQFF	TGTGCCAGCAGTTTTCGCTCCTACAATGAGCAGTTCTTC
TRBV12-3/TRBV12-4	TRBD1	many	TRBJ1-5	CASSLGGGGNQPQHF	TGTGCCAGCAGTTTAGGAGGGGGCGGCAATCAGCCCCAGCATTTT
TRBV12-3/TRBV12-4	-	few	TRBJ2-5	CASTPYSRAETQYF	TGTGCCAGCACTCCTTACTCCCGCGCCGAGACCCAGTACTTC
TRBV6-1	-	-	TRBJ1-4	CASTTDHRGEKLFF	TGTGCCAGCACTACTGATCATAGAGGGGAAAAACTGTTTTTT
TRBV10-3	-	-	TRBJ1-2	CAISEAVRGGKGYTF	TGTGCCATCAGTGAGGCGGTACGAGGGGGAAAAGGCTACACCTTC
TRBV20-1	-	many	TRBJ2-7	CSARGPGWYEQYF	TGCAGTGCTAGAGGTCCCGGCTGGTACGAGCAGTACTTC
TRBV7-3	TRBD2	few	TRBJ2-1	CASSSGTSVNNEQFF	TGTGCCAGCAGCTCCGGGACTAGCGTAAACAATGAGCAGTTCTTC
TRBV7-2	TRBD2	many	TRBJ2-1	CTSSLAQLAGGYNEQFF	TGTACCAGCAGCTTAGCCCAACTAGCGGGGGGGTACAATGAGCAGTTCTTC
TRBV6-1	TRBD1	once	TRBJ2-1	CASRRDRGHNEQFF	TGTGCCAGCAGGCGGGACAGGGGGCACAATGAGCAGTTCTTC
TRBV12-3/TRBV12-4	-	-	TRBJ1-2	CASSLWGNYGYTF	TGTGCCAGCAGTTTGTGGGGGAACTATGGCTACACCTTC
TRBV3-1	-	many	TRBJ2-5	CASSQRDQETQYF	TGTGCCAGCAGCCAAAGGGACCAAGAGACCCAGTACTTC
TRBV6-5	-	few	TRBJ2-3	CASTGIADTQYF	TGTGCCAGCACAGGGATCGCAGATACGCAGTATTTT
TRBV5-5	-	many	TRBJ2-1	CASSLSRVYNEQFF	TGTGCCAGCAGCTTGTCCAGGGTCTACAATGAGCAGTTCTTC
TRBV9	TRBD2	many	TRBJ2-5	CASSVPSGGVETQYF	TGTGCCAGCAGCGTACCTAGCGGGGGAGTAGAGACCCAGTACTTC
TRBV2	-	-	TRBJ2-7	CASSRDTLFSEQYF	TGTGCCAGCAGCCGGGACACCTTATTCTCCGAGCAGTACTTC
TRBV20-1	-	few	TRBJ2-7	CSARGTLADSREQYF	TGCAGTGCTAGAGGTACCTTAGCGGATTCGCGGGAGCAGTACTTC
TRBV29-1	TRBD1	-	TRBJ1-1	CSVKGALGTEAFF	TGCAGCGTCAAGGGGGCGCTGGGCACTGAAGCTTTCTTT
TRBV20-1	TRBD2	few	TRBJ2-3	CSAREGVAGKPFTDTQYF	TGCAGTGCTAGAGAGGGAGTAGCGGGGAAGCCTTTTACAGATACGCAGTATTTT
TRBV30	-	many	TRBJ1-1	CAWSPQPNTEAFF	TGTGCCTGGAGTCCTCAGCCGAACACTGAAGCTTTCTTT
TRBV20-1	-	few	TRBJ1-1	CSARAADLNTEAFF	TGCAGTGCTAGAGCGGCGGATTTGAACACTGAAGCTTTCTTT
TRBV12-3/TRBV12-4	TRBD1	few	TRBJ1-5	CASSGGDRDQPQHF	TGTGCCAGCAGTGGGGGGGACAGGGATCAGCCCCAGCATTTT
TRBV4-2	-	many	TRBJ1-1	CASSSLVGGGTEAFF	TGTGCCAGCAGCTCCCTCGTCGGGGGGGGCACTGAAGCTTTCTTT
TRBV20-1	TRBD1	many	TRBJ2-7	CSAGGQEGYEQYF	TGCAGTGCTGGAGGACAGGAAGGCTACGAGCAGTACTTC
TRBV20-1	-	many	TRBJ1-6	CSARVGGFRSPLHF	TGCAGTGCTAGAGTCGGGGGGTTTCGATCACCCCTCCACTTT
TRBV12-3/TRBV12-4	TRBD1	many	TRBJ1-5	CASSQGGGDQPQHF	TGTGCCAGCAGCCAGGGGGGGGGCGATCAGCCCCAGCATTTT
TRBV4-1	TRBD2	-	TRBJ2-5	CASSRGDYPGETQYF	TGCGCCAGCAGCCGTGGGGACTATCCGGGCGAGACCCAGTACTTC
TRBV5-4	-	-	TRBJ2-3	CASSLFDGVASDTQYF	TGTGCCAGCAGCTTGTTCGACGGGGTGGCATCAGATACGCAGTATTTT
TRBV7-2	TRBD2	-	TRBJ2-3	CASSRGAGGADTQYF	TGTGCCAGCAGCAGAGGGGCGGGAGGCGCAGATACGCAGTATTTT
TRBV20-1	-	many	TRBJ2-1	CSALRDRSYNEQFF	TGCAGTGCTCTGAGGGACCGGTCCTACAATGAGCAGTTCTTC
TRBV19	TRBD2	-	TRBJ2-5	CASTGGRRETQYF	TGTGCCAGTACGGGAGGGCGCCGAGAGACCCAGTACTTC
TRBV14	-	few	TRBJ2-4	CASSPQRGAKNIQYF	TGTGCCAGCAGCCCACAACGTGGCGCCAAAAACATTCAGTACTTC
TRBV4-1	TRBD2	many	TRBJ2-1	CASSQARGVSYNEQFF	TGCGCCAGCAGCCAAGCTCGGGGGGTTTCCTACAATGAGCAGTTCTTC
TRBV29-1	-	many	TRBJ2-5	CSVEAGGETQYF	TGCAGCGTTGAAGCTGGTGGAGAGACCCAGTACTTC
TRBV6-1	TRBD1	few	TRBJ1-1	CASSILRGNEAFF	TGTGCCAGCAGTATTCTCAGGGGGAATGAAGCTTTCTTT
TRBV5-6	-	-	TRBJ2-3	CASSLLGEGTDTQYF	TGTGCCAGCAGCTTGCTAGGAGAGGGCACAGATACGCAGTATTTT
TRBV4-2	-	few	TRBJ1-1	CASSHPTGNTEAFF	TGTGCCAGCAGCCACCCGACAGGGAACACTGAAGCTTTCTTT
TRBV24-1	-	-	TRBJ2-6	CATSDSTFSGANVLTF	TGTGCCACCAGTGATTCGACCTTCTCTGGGGCCAACGTCCTGACTTTC
TRBV12-3/TRBV12-4	-	-	TRBJ2-5	CASSFFSETQYF	TGTGCCAGCAGTTTTTTCTCGGAGACCCAGTACTTC
TRBV4-2	-	many	TRBJ1-2	CASSQGPGVRGYTF	TGTGCCAGCAGCCAAGGTCCAGGGGTCAGAGGCTACACCTTC
TRBV12-3/TRBV12-4	-	-	TRBJ2-7	CASSLLQGHEQYF	TGTGCCAGCAGTTTATTACAGGGCCACGAGCAGTACTTC
TRBV2	-	-	TRBJ2-7	CASTLRGYYEQYF	TGTGCCAGCACCCTCAGGGGATACTACGAGCAGTACTTC
TRBV10-3	TRBD2	-	TRBJ2-1	CAISESNVGGGSEQFF	TGTGCCATCAGTGAGTCGAACGTCGGCGGGGGATCAGAGCAGTTCTTC
TRBV3-1	TRBD2	few	TRBJ2-1	CASSSSTSGNNEQFF	TGTGCCAGCAGCTCCTCCACTAGCGGAAACAATGAGCAGTTCTTC
TRBV7-7	TRBD2	many	TRBJ2-2	CASSASGGAGGELFF	TGTGCCAGCAGCGCTAGCGGGGGGGCCGGCGGGGAGCTGTTTTTT
TRBV29-1	-	-	TRBJ1-2	CSVDTAGFDGYTF	TGCAGCGTTGATACCGCAGGGTTCGATGGCTACACCTTC
TRBV6-5	-	-	TRBJ1-2	CASSYSNTGGYTF	TGTGCCAGCAGTTACTCGAACACCGGGGGCTACACCTTC